This T cell receptor (beta chain) was profiled in a study of Graves' ophthalmopathy and Graves' hyperthyroidism. General study points: Predictions made by the model for ophthalmopathy progression reached just over 70% sensitivity and approximately 78% specificity. Classification of ophthalmopathy versus stable hyperthyroidism by a 13-signature model yielded about 90% sensitivity and approximately 79% specificity.

Each donor who had ophthalmopathy showed moderate-to-severe activity, a CAS of ≥3, a NOSPECS of ≥4, and a duration under 3 months. This clonotype came up many times. Its antigen is unknown. The CDR3 runs to 15 residues. With 3 bases clipped from V and 4 bases from J, the junction kept 2 bases outside the gene matches. Germline-derived CDR1 and CDR2 are SGHDN and FVKESK. Using RNA transcripts, the TCR beta CDR3 regions were amplified. The first-round RT-PCR employed HTBI primers together with the Qiagen OneStep RT-PCR kit. A multiplex PCR was then performed as the second round. Using its own MiXCR run on the multiplex PCR reads, TCRdb lists one record per CDR3 protein. The data contain roughly 480,000 distinct CDR3 sequences, under 15% of them seen just once; the ten biggest clones take up 9.5% to 10%.

The rearrangement uses TRBV14 and TRBJ2-5, with 13 positions matching TRBD2. The specimen was blood. The sequence came from a woman younger than 45 with Graves' ophthalmopathy. Written as DNA, the CDR3 is TGTGCCAGCAGCCAGGGACTAGCGGGAAGAGAGACCCAGTACTTC. It codes for CASSQGLAGRETQYF.